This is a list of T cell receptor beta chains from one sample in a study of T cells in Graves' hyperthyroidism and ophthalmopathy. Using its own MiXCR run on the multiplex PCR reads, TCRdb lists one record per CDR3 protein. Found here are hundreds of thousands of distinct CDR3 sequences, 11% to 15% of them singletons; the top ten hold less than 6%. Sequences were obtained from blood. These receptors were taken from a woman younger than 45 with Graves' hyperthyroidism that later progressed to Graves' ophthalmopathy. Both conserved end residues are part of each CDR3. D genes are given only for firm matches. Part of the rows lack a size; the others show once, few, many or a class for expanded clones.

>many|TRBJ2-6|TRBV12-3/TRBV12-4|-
TGTGCCAGCAGTCTATCGGGGCCCTCCGTCCTGACTTTC
CASSLSGPSVLTF
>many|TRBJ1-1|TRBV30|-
TGTGCCTGGAGTGGCCTCGGGTCGAACACTGAAGCTTTCTTT
CAWSGLGSNTEAFF
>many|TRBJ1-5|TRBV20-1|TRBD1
TGCAGTGCTCCCGAGGGGACAGTTAGCAATCAGCCCCAGCATTTT
CSAPEGTVSNQPQHF
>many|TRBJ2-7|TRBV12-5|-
TGTGCTAGTGGTTTGGTACGTATCCGAGGTCAAATCAGCTCCTACGAGCAGTACTTC
CASGLVRIRGQISSYEQYF
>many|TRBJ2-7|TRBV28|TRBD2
TGTGCCAGCAGTGCCCTAGCGGGAGTGGGCGAGCAGTACTTC
CASSALAGVGEQYF
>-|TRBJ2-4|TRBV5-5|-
TGTGCCAGCACCGCCGGGAGAGCCAAAAACATTCAGTACTTC
CASTAGRAKNIQYF
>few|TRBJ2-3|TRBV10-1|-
TGCGCCAGCAGTGAGTCGCGGGCGTTCACAGATACGCAGTATTTT
CASSESRAFTDTQYF
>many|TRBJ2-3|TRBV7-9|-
TGTGCCAGCAGCAGCAGAGGGAAGGGAGACACAGATACGCAGTATTTT
CASSSRGKGDTDTQYF
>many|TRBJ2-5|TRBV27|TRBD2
TGTGCCAGCAGGGAAGCGGGAGGGCCAGGGGAGACCCAGTACTTC
CASREAGGPGETQYF
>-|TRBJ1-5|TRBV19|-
TGTGCCAGTAGAGCCCTCGGGAGACGCAATCAGCCCCAGCATTTT
CASRALGRRNQPQHF